The 11 T cell receptor beta chains reported below all come from one sample, sequenced in a study of T cell clonality in common variable immunodeficiency. Whole-study results and caveats: In common variable immunodeficiency, TCR beta chains reportedly carried fewer deletions and N-nucleotide insertions.

No antigen is known for these receptors. Here immunoSEQ multiplex PCR was the method, and the copy in TCRdb shows in-frame clones only, minus some. Reported are approximately 16,000 clones, none seen only once; the ten largest carry 13% to 15%. Sample: peripheral blood mononuclear cells. These receptors were collected from a human donor with common variable immunodeficiency.

A word on this clone: The read ends 3 residues shy of where the CDR3 ends; the end is completed using the germline J gene. The chain has TRBV7-2 and TRBJ1-1, with 8 bases fitting TRBD1. This CDR3 is built from 15 residues. The germline CDR1 and CDR2 sequences are SGHTA and FQGNSA. J lost 5 bases, V lost 3 bases, and 8 bases had no gene match. The covered CDR3 bases are TGTGCCAGCAGCTTCTCGACAGGGGTGGGTACTGAA. Residues: CASSFSTGVGTE. The whole CDR3 reads CASSFSTGVGTEAFF. Supplemented by reference TRBV7-2 and TRBJ1-1, the full variable domain reads GAGVSQSPSNKVTEKGKDVELRCDPISGHTALYWYRQSLGQGLEFLIYFQGNSAPDKSGLPSDRFSAERTGGSVSTLTIQRTQQEDSAVYLCASSFSTGVGTEAFFGQGTRLTVV.

About this clone: The CDR3 is cut off 3 residues early in the read; its end comes from the germline J gene. V usage is TRBV18 and J usage is TRBJ1-1; 10 nucleotides match TRBD1. Germline lookup yields CDR1 KGHSH and CDR2 LQKENI. There are 14 residues in the CDR3. This CDR3 is CASSPPTGGAGAFF. The CDR3 bases that were read are TGTGCCAGCTCACCACCGACAGGGGGCGCGGGG.

As for this clone: The sequence runs out 3 residues before the end of the CDR3; the remainder is reconstructed from the germline J gene. The V gene is TRBV7-8, the J gene TRBJ2-1; TRBD1 agrees at 10 bases. From germline, CDR1 is SGHVS and CDR2 FQNEAQ. The CDR3 consists of 15 residues. The trim removed 5 bases at V and 5 bases at J, leaving 6 bases unmatched. The CDR3 sequence is CASSPDRGRHNEQFF. The CDR3 DNA, read in part, is TGTGCCAGCAGCCCGGACAGGGGGAGACACAATGAG.

On this clone: The read finishes 3 residues shy of the CDR3 end, and the germline J gene is used to complete it. V and J are TRBV18 and TRBJ1-2; TRBD1 is a possible D gene (5 bases). Germline lookup yields CDR1 KGHSH and CDR2 LQKENI. V shed 2 bases and J shed 5 bases, with 18 bases lying between them. CDR3 size: 16 residues. The DNA read from the CDR3 is TGTGCCAGCTCACCAATCCAGGGCTTCACCGAATATGGC. Encoded protein: CASSPIQGFTEYG. The full-length CDR3 reads as CASSPIQGFTEYGYTF.

A few counts support this clone. The read stops 3 residues short of the end of the CDR3; the missing end is completed from the germline J gene. This chain joins TRBV7-6 and TRBJ2-2, with TRBD2 as a possible D gene (7 bases). V lost 4 bases to trimming and J lost 9 bases, with 18 bases between them. There are 15 residues in the CDR3. Germline CDR1 SGHVS, CDR2 FNYEAQ. The CDR3 sequence: CASSSQLGGARELFF. The sequenced CDR3 bases are TGTGCCAGCAGCTCCCAACTTGGGGGGGCCCGGGAG. Looking up the rest from reference TRBV7-6 and TRBJ2-2 gives the full variable domain: GAGVSQSPRYKVTKRGQDVALRCDPISGHVSLYWYRQALGQGPEFLTYFNYEAQQDKSGLPNDRFSAERPEGSISTLTIQRTEQRDSAMYRCASSSQLGGARELFFGEGSRLTVL.

This clone was seen a handful of times. The read gets to within 3 residues of the CDR3 end, and the germline J gene fills in the rest. The chain links TRBV5-6 to TRBJ2-7; the D gene is possibly TRBD1 (5 bases). CDR1 is SGHDT, CDR2 YYEEEE, per germline. Between the trimmed V and J ends, which lost 4 bases and 2 bases, there was a span of 13 bases. CDR3 length equals 14 residues. The DNA read from the CDR3 is TGTGCCAGCAGCATGATGGGGCAGGCCTACGAG. As protein: CASSMMGQAYE. In full, the CDR3 is CASSMMGQAYEQYF.

For this clone: The CDR3 extends 3 residues past the end of the read, so its final part is completed from the germline J gene. This chain joins TRBV18 and TRBJ2-7; 9 positions match TRBD1. The germline V gene encodes CDR1 KGHSH and CDR2 LQKENI. The CDR3 is made up of 13 amino acids. V shed 5 bases, J shed 5 bases, and the junction held 4 bases outside the gene matches. The part of the CDR3 DNA that was read is TGTGCCAGCTCAAAGGGACAGGGCGACGAG. Amino acid sequence: CASSKGQGDE. The whole CDR3 protein reads CASSKGQGDEQYF.

This clone was seen ten or more times. The missing CDR3 end, 3 residues past where the read stops, is filled in from the germline J gene. The chain carries TRBV7-6 and TRBJ2-2; no reliable D call. V was shortened by 6 bases and J by 1 base, with 6 bases between the two germline ends. The CDR3 is 13 residues long. CDR1 is SGHVS and CDR2 is FNYEAQ in the germline V gene. CDR3 DNA, as far as it was read: TGTGCCAGCAGTTACAGGAACACCGGGGAG. It translates to CASSYRNTGE. The complete CDR3 protein is CASSYRNTGELFF.

To note about this clone: The read stops 3 residues short of the end of the CDR3; the missing end is completed from the germline J gene. This chain uses TRBV20-1 with TRBJ2-7; a possible D gene is TRBD1 (6 bases). V was clipped by 0 bases and J by 2 bases, with 14 bases between them. CDR3 length: 15 amino acids. The V gene's germline CDR1 is DFQATT and CDR2 SNEGSKA (reference sequence). CDR3 DNA, as far as it was read: TGCAGTGCTAGAGATCTTTGGACAGTCCCCTACGAG. Amino acid sequence: CSARDLWTVPYE. The entire CDR3 reads CSARDLWTVPYEQYF.

Only a few counts were recorded for this clone. The CDR3 is cut off 3 residues early in the read; its end comes from the germline J gene. This chain uses TRBV18 with TRBJ1-2; D may be TRBD1 (6 bases). The CDR3 sequence is 18 residues long. Trimming took off 5 bases at V and 5 bases at J, with 27 bases between the two ends. CDR1 is KGHSH and CDR2 is LQKENI in the germline V gene. CDR3 residues: CASSSIHNTGTRSYGYTF. CDR3 DNA (partial): TGTGCCAGCTCATCGATACATAATACAGGGACGCGGTCTTATGGC. Looking up the rest from reference TRBV18 and TRBJ1-2 gives the full variable domain: NAGVMQNPRHLVRRRGQEARLRCSPMKGHSHVYWYRQLPEEGLKFMVYLQKENIIDESGMPKERFSAEFPKEGPSILRIQQVVRGDSAAYFCASSSIHNTGTRSYGYTFGSGTRLTVV.

This clone was seen a handful of times. Read sequence stops 3 residues before the CDR3 end, and the germline J gene provides the missing end. The V call is TRBV11-3, the J call TRBJ2-1; D is ambiguous. The CDR3 is made up of 13 amino acids. In germline, CDR1 is SGHNT, CDR2 YENEEA. V was trimmed by 0 bases and J by 4 bases, leaving 4 bases between them. This CDR3 reads CASSLDPYNEQFF. The CDR3 bases that were read are TGTGCCAGCAGCTTAGACCCTTACAATGAG.